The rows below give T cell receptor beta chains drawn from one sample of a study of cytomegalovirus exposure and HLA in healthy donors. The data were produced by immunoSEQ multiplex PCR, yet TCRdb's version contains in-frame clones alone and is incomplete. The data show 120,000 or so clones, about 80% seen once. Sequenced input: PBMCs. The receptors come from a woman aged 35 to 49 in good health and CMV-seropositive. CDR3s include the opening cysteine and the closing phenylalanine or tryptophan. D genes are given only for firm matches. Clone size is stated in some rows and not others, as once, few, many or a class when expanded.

CASSRQGGSGANVLTF	TGTGCCAGCAGCCGACAGGGTGGCTCTGGGGCCAACGTCCTGACTTTC	TRBD1	TRBJ2-6	TRBV7-3	many
CASSEAPPGQGAGETQYF	TGTGCCAGCAGTGAAGCTCCTCCGGGACAGGGGGCGGGTGAGACCCAGTACTTC	TRBD1	TRBJ2-5	TRBV6-1	.
CASRLAHGTGGSTNEKLFF	TGTGCAAGTCGCTTAGCGCACGGGACAGGGGGATCAACTAATGAAAAACTGTTTTTT	.	TRBJ1-4	TRBV12-2	.
CASSQQLTGASYEQYF	TGCGCCAGCAGCCAACAGCTGACAGGAGCTTCCTACGAGCAGTACTTC	.	TRBJ2-7	TRBV4-1	.
CASSTGQGRFKGSEQYF	TGTGCCAGCAGCACCGGACAGGGGCGATTCAAAGGTTCGGAGCAGTACTTC	.	TRBJ2-7	TRBV21-1	.
CASSPTGLEETQYF	TGTGCCAGCAGTCCCACAGGGCTGGAAGAGACCCAGTACTTC	.	TRBJ2-5	TRBV14	.
CASSQPRAGGTGNTEAFF	TGTGCCAGCAGCCAACCCCGGGCAGGGGGCACCGGGAACACTGAAGCTTTCTTT	TRBD1	TRBJ1-1	TRBV14	.
CSEADRGNGELFF	TGCAGCGAGGCGGACAGGGGTAACGGGGAGCTGTTTTTT	TRBD1	TRBJ2-2	TRBV29-1	few
CASSQTGTDNEKLFF	TGTGCCAGCAGTCAAACCGGGACAGATAATGAAAAACTGTTTTTT	TRBD1	TRBJ1-4	TRBV2	.
CASSESAGAWTEAFF	TGCGCCAGCAGTGAATCCGCAGGGGCATGGACTGAAGCTTTCTTT	.	TRBJ1-1	TRBV10-1	once
CASRRGREANEQFF	TGTGCCAGCAGACGGGGGCGGGAGGCCAATGAGCAGTTCTTC	TRBD2	TRBJ2-1	TRBV11-1	.
CASSGTGINTQYF	TGTGCCAGTAGTGGGACAGGGATAAATACGCAGTATTTT	TRBD1	TRBJ2-3	TRBV19	.
CASSGSSGGGNEQFF	TGCGCCAGCAGCGGCTCTAGCGGGGGGGGGAATGAGCAGTTCTTC	TRBD2	TRBJ2-1	TRBV5-1	.
CASSQDRGRANEKLFF	TGTGCCAGCAGCCAAGACAGGGGGCGGGCTAATGAAAAACTGTTTTTT	TRBD1	TRBJ1-4	TRBV5-4	.
CASSVDRGNEQYF	TGCGCCAGCAGTGTAGATAGGGGGAACGAGCAGTACTTC	.	TRBJ2-7	TRBV5-1	.
CASSYRTGGYTF	TGTGCCAGCAGCTACCGGACAGGGGGCTACACCTTC	TRBD1	TRBJ1-2	TRBV7-2	once
CASTTQAERDRGYYSNQPQHF	TGTGCCAGTACCACCCAGGCCGAACGGGACAGGGGATATTATAGCAATCAGCCCCAGCATTTT	TRBD1	TRBJ1-5	TRBV19	.
CASSIGQGLMTAETQYF	TGTGCCAGTAGTATTGGACAGGGCCTTATGACAGCAGAGACCCAGTACTTC	TRBD1	TRBJ2-5	TRBV19	.
CASSQRTKETQYF	TGTGCTAGCAGCCAACGAACAAAAGAGACCCAGTACTTC	.	TRBJ2-5	TRBV7-7	.
CASREIQGVVHGYTF	TGTGCCAGTAGGGAGATCCAGGGGGTTGTTCATGGCTACACCTTC	TRBD1	TRBJ1-2	TRBV19	.
CASIFTIRSSYEQYF	TGTGCCAGCATTTTTACAATAAGGAGCTCCTACGAGCAGTACTTC	.	TRBJ2-7	TRBV6-1	.
CAITRSGQGSNEQFF	TGTGCCATCACTCGGAGCGGACAGGGTTCCAATGAGCAGTTCTTC	TRBD1	TRBJ2-1	TRBV10-3	.
CASSQGALGEKLFF	TGCGCCAGCAGCCAAGGGGCCTTGGGTGAAAAACTGTTTTTT	.	TRBJ1-4	TRBV4-1	.
CASGIVGREIWRESSTDTQYF	TGCGCCAGCGGCATTGTGGGCAGGGAAATTTGGAGGGAATCTAGCACAGATACGCAGTATTTT	.	TRBJ2-3	TRBV10-1	.
CASSSRGGNEQFF	TGTGCCAGCAGCTCCCGAGGCGGAAATGAGCAGTTCTTC	.	TRBJ2-1	TRBV7-2	.
CASSLAGPGQETQYF	TGTGCCAGCAGCTTAGCCGGGCCAGGGCAAGAGACCCAGTACTTC	.	TRBJ2-5	TRBV7-2	once
CASSFGAPRRHF	TGTGCCAGCAGCTTCGGCGCTCCCCGGCGGCACTTC	.	TRBJ2-7	TRBV11-3	once
CAGLLSGSKTPSSYNEQFF	TGTGCCGGGCTACTTAGCGGGAGCAAAACCCCCAGCTCCTACAATGAGCAGTTCTTC	TRBD2	TRBJ2-1	TRBV6-7	medium-sized
CATSRDPEGAQYF	TGTGCCACCAGCAGAGATCCAGAGGGGGCCCAGTACTTC	.	TRBJ2-5	TRBV15	few
CASKVMGPEETQYF	TGTGCCAGTAAAGTAATGGGCCCTGAAGAGACCCAGTACTTC	.	TRBJ2-5	TRBV19	.
CASGLGTGTSNEQFF	TGTGCTAGTGGTTTGGGGACGGGAACTAGCAATGAGCAGTTCTTC	.	TRBJ2-1	TRBV12-5	.
CASSLAAGAPLSQYF	TGTGCCAGCAGCTTAGCAGCGGGAGCCCCCCTTTCGCAGTATTTT	TRBD2	TRBJ2-3	TRBV7-9	.
CASSLGTLQETQYF	TGTGCCAGCAGCTTGGGGACACTCCAAGAGACCCAGTACTTC	.	TRBJ2-5	TRBV5-5	.
CSARDRAEQYF	TGCAGTGCCAGAGACAGGGCCGAGCAGTACTTC	TRBD1	TRBJ2-7	TRBV20-1	.
CAWSVQGRRDTQYF	TGTGCCTGGAGTGTACAGGGTAGAAGAGATACGCAGTATTTT	.	TRBJ2-3	TRBV30	.